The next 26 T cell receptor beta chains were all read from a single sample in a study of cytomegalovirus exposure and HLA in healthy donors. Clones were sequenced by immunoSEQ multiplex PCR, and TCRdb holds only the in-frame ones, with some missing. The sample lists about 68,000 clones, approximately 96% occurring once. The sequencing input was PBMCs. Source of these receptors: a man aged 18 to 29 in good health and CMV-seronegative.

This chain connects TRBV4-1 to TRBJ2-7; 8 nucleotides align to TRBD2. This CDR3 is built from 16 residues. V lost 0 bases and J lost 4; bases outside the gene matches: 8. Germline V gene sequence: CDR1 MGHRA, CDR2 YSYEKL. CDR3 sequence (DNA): TGCGCCAGCAGCCAAGATCCCGGGACTAGTGGTTACGAGCAGTACTTC. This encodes CASSQDPGTSGYEQYF.

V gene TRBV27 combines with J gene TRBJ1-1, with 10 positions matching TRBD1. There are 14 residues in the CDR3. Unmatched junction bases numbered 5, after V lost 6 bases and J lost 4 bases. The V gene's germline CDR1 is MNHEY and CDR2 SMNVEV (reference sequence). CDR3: CASSPDRGLTEAFF. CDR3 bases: TGTGCCAGCAGCCCCGACAGGGGGCTCACTGAAGCTTTCTTT.

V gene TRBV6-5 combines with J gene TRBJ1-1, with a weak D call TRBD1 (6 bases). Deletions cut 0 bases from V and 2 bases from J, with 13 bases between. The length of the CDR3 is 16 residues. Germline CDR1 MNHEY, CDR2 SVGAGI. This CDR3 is CASSYSGGRVNTEAFF. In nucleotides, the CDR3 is TGTGCCAGCAGTTACTCAGGGGGGAGGGTCAACACTGAAGCTTTCTTT.

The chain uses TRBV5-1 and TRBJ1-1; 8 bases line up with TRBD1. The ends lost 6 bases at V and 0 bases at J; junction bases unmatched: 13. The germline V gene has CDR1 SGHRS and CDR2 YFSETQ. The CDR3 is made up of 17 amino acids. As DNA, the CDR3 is TGCGCCAGCACAGAAGGACAGGGACGGATCATGAACACTGAAGCTTTCTTT. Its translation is CASTEGQGRIMNTEAFF.

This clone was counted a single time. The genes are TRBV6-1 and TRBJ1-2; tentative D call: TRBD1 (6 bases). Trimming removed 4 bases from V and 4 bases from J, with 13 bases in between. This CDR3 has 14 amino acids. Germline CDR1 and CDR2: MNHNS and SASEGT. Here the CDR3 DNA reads TGTGCCAGCAGTGCGTGGACAGCGCTCTATGGCTACACCTTC. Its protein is CASSAWTALYGYTF.

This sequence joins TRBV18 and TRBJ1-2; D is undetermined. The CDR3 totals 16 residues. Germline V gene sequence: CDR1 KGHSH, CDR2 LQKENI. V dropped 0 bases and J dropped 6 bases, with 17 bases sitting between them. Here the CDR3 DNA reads TGTGCCAGCTCACCACCGTCGCGGAGCGAGTTGGATGGCTACACCTTC. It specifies CASSPPSRSELDGYTF.

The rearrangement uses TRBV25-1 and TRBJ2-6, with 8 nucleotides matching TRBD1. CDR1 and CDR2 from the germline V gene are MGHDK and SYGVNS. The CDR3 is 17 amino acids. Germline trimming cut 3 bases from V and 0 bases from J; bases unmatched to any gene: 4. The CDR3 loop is CASSDRTGLSGANVLTF. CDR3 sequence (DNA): TGTGCCAGCAGTGATCGGACAGGGCTCTCTGGGGCCAACGTCCTGACTTTC.

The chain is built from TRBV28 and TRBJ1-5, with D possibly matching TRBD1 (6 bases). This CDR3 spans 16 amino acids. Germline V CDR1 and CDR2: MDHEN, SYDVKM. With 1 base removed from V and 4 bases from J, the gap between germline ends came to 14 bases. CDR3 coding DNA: TGTGCCAGCAGTTTATCCAGGGGCCCCGGGAATCAGCCCCAGCATTTT. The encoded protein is CASSLSRGPGNQPQHF.

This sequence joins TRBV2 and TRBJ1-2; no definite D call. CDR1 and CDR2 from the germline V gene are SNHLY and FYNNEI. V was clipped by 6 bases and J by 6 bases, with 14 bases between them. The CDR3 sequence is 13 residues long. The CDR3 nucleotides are TGTGCCAGCAGGACGGGGATGGAGGATGGCTACACCTTC. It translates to CASRTGMEDGYTF.

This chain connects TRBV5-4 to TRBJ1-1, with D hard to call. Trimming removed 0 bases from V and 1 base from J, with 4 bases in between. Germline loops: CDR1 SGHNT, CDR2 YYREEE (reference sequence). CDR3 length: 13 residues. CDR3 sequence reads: CASSLGRNTEAFF. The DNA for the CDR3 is TGTGCCAGCAGCTTGGGTAGGAACACTGAAGCTTTCTTT. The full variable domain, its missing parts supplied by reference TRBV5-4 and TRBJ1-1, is ETGVTQSPTHLIKTRGQQVTLRCSSQSGHNTVSWYQQALGQGPQFIFQYYREEENGRGNFPPRFSGLQFPNYSSELNVNALELDDSALYLCASSLGRNTEAFFGQGTRLTVV.

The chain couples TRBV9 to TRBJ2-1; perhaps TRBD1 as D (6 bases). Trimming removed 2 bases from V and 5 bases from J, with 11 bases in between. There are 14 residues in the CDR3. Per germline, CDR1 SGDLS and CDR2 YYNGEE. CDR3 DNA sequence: TGTGCCAGCAGCGTCTCTGACAGGAACAATGAGCAGTTCTTC. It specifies CASSVSDRNNEQFF.

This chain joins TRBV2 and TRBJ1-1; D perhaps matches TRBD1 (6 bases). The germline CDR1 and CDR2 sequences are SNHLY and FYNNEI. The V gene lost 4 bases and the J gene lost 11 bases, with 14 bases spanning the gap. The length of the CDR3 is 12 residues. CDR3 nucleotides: TGTGCCAGCAGTGGGGGGGGCGAACTGGCTTTCTTT. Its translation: CASSGGGELAFF.

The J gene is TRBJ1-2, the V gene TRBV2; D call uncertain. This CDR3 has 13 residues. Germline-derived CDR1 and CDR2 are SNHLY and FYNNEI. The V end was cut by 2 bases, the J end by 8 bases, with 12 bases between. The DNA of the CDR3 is TGTGCCAGCAGTGAACTCGGGAGAGAAGGCTACACCTTC. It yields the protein CASSELGREGYTF.

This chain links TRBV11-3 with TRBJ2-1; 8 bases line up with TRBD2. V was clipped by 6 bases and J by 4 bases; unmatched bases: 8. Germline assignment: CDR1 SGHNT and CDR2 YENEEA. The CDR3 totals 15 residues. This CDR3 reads CASSYSGTGYNEQFF. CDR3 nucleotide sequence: TGTGCCAGCAGTTATAGCGGGACGGGATACAATGAGCAGTTCTTC.

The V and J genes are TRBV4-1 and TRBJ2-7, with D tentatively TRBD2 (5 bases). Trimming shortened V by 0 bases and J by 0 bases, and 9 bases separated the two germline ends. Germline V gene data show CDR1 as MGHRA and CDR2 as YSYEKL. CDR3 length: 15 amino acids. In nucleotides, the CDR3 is TGCGCCAGCAGCCAAGAGAGGGCAGGCTCCTACGAGCAGTACTTC. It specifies CASSQERAGSYEQYF.

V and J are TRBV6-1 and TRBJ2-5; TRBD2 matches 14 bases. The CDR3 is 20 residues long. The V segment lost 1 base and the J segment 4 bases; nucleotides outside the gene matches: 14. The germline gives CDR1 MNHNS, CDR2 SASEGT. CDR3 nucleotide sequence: TGTGCCAGCAGTGAAGAAGACTTTGCCGGGACTAGCGGGAGAGGAGAGACCCAGTACTTC. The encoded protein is CASSEEDFAGTSGRGETQYF.

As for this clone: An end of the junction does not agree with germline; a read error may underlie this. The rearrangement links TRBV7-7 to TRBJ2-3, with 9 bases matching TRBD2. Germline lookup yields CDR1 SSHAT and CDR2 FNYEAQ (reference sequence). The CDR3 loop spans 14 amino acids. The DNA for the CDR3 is TGTGCTAGCAGCCAAGGACTAGCGTCAGATACGCAGTATTTT. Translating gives CASSQGLASDTQYF. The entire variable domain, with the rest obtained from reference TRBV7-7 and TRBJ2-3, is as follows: GAGVSQSPRYKVTKRGQDVTLRCDPISSHATLYWYQQALGQGPEFLTYFNYEAQPDKSGLPSDRFSAERPEGSISTLTIQRTEQRDSAMYRCASSQGLASDTQYFGPGTRLTVL.

CDR3 in amino acids: CSVEGRRNEQFF. The CDR3 coding sequence is TGCAGCGTTGAAGGGAGACGCAATGAGCAGTTCTTC. The chain joins TRBV29-1 to TRBJ2-1; D call uncertain. Germline V gene sequence: CDR1 SQVTM, CDR2 ANQGSEA. Trimming cost V 1 base and J 6 bases, with 7 bases left between them. CDR3 length: 12 residues.

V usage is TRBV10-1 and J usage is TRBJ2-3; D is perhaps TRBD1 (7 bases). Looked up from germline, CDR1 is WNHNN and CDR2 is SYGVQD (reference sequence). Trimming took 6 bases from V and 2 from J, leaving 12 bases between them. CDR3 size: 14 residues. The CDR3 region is CASSAGQLTDTQYF. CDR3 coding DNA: TGCGCCAGCAGCGCGGGACAGCTCACAGATACGCAGTATTTT.

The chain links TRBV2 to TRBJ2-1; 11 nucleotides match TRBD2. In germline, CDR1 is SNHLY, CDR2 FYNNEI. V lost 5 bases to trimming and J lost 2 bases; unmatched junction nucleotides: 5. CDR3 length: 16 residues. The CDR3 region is CASSRLSGRAYNEQFF. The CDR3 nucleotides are TGTGCCAGCAGTCGTCTTAGCGGGAGGGCCTACAATGAGCAGTTCTTC.

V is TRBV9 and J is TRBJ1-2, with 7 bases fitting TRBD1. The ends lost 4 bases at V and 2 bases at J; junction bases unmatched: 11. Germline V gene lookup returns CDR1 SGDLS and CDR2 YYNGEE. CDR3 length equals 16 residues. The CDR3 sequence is CASSPGEGALNYGYTF. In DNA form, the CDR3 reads TGTGCCAGCAGCCCGGGTGAGGGGGCGTTAAACTATGGCTACACCTTC.

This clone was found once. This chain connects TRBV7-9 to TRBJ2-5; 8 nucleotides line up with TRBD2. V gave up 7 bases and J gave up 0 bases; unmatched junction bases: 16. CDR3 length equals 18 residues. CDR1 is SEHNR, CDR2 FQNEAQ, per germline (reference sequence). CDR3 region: CASTSRWREATNQETQYF. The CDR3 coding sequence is TGTGCCAGCACCTCTAGGTGGCGGGAGGCTACGAACCAAGAGACCCAGTACTTC.

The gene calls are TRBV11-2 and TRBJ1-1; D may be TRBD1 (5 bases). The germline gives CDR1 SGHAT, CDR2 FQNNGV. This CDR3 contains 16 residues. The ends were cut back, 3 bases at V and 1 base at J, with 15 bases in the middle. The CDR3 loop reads CASSFGGGKENTEAFF. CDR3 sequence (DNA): TGTGCCAGCAGCTTCGGGGGAGGGAAGGAGAACACTGAAGCTTTCTTT.

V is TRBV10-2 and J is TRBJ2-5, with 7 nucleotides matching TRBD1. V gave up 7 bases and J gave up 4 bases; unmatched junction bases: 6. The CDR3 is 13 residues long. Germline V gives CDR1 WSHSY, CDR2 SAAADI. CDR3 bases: TGCGCCAGCAAAAAAGCAGGGGGAGAGACCCAGTACTTC. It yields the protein CASKKAGGETQYF.

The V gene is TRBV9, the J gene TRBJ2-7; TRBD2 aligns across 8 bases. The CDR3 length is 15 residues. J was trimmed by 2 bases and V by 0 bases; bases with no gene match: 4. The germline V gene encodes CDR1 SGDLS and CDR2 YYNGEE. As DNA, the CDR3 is TGTGCCAGCAGCGTAGGGGTGACTAGCGCCTACGAGCAGTACTTC. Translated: CASSVGVTSAYEQYF.

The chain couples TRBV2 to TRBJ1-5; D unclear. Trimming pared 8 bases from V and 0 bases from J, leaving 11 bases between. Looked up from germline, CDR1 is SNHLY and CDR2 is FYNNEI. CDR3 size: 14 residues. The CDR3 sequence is CASAGEYSNQPQHF. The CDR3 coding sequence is TGTGCCAGCGCGGGAGAATATAGCAATCAGCCCCAGCATTTT.